This T cell receptor beta chain derives from a study of beta chain features in type 1 diabetes (dated by TCRdb to about 2018). About the full investigation: Mean age, gender distribution, total cell number and subset yield were not different between patients and healthy donors. A total of about 100 million sorted cells were examined across all samples, and RNA yield correlated strongly with the number of cells per subset. In the study, TCRB repertoires of sorted circulating CD4+ T cell subsets from recently diagnosed type 1 diabetes patients were compared with those of matched healthy donors. Naive and central memory subsets were obtained from all 30 or so donors, but regulatory and stem cell-like memory subsets were isolated from only 8 patients and about 8 healthy donors. General study outcomes and caveats: Patients with type 1 diabetes made fewer insertions and deleted more nucleotides at VDJ recombination sites, implying thymic rearrangement abnormalities. Only small numbers of individuals were included in the HLA sub-analyses, which left unresolved whether HLA type had any influence on TCRB rearrangement. Shorter templates might have been favored by PCR, but patient and control samples were amplified and corrected together, so both groups would have been affected equally by any skew. Naive, central memory and regulatory TCRB repertoires appeared more similar among patients than among healthy donors. Because cDNA rather than genomic DNA was sequenced, highly expressing activated cells could have been over-represented, although no difference in activation and CD3 levels was found between groups. Type 1 diabetes patients showed a moderate but significant shortening of TCRB CDR3 length in all four CD4+ subsets.

This clone has more than one count but fewer than ten. Its antigen is unknown. The record has no base qualities; no much larger clone is one base away. The cysteine opens and the phenylalanine closes a CDR3 of 13 amino acids. Here the CDR3 DNA is all that survives: 39 bases in frame from base 1. According to the germline V gene, CDR1 reads SGHRS and CDR2 reads YFSETQ. The germline ends are 3 bases apart after V is trimmed by 2 bases and J by 3 bases. From each donor, a single peripheral blood sample of about 116 mL on average was drawn into heparinised tubes. Using a panel that included CD45RO, CCR7, CD25, CD127, CD95 and CD27, naive, central memory, regulatory and stem cell-like memory CD4+ T cells were sorted on a BD FACSAria II. Every sorted population had a purity above 95%. PBMCs were isolated right away by Lymphoprep density gradient centrifugation and were stained directly, without culture. Samples were stained and sorted in pairs, with one healthy donor and one patient per experiment, so that batch effects were minimized.

The entire isolated RNA was reverse transcribed using the High Capacity cDNA Reverse Transcription Kit, and thus expressed TCRB transcripts were sequenced. Naive, central memory and regulatory T cell samples underwent deep immunoSEQ sequencing, averaging about 3.57 million total reads per sample. Sorted cells were lysed in RLT buffer, and RNA was extracted using DNase-treated RNeasy Micro or Mini kits according to cell number. To prevent cross-contamination, each cell subset was processed individually, whereas patient and healthy donor samples were processed jointly. TCRB sequences were amplified from cDNA with the immunoSEQ multiplex PCR, producing 87-bp fragments spanning the CDR3 region. Amplicons were sequenced on the Illumina HiSeq platform. The paper's data handling went like this. Synthetic template baselines were used to correct PCR bias computationally, reads within Hamming distance 2 were collapsed, and singletons that could not be merged were discarded. By aligning reads against IMGT, V, D and J genes, CDR3 length, and insertions or deletions at six rearrangement sites were assigned. Within each subset, clonotype counts were normalized to the number of sorted cells before true diversity and Gini coefficients were calculated with the tcR R package. The overlap coefficient, calculated on TCRB nucleotide sequences, was used to measure repertoire sharing. This immuneACCESS table, as held by TCRdb, lists in-frame sequences with V and J called but not all clones. Of the missing ones, under half trace to an unresolved V gene in checked studies; the others have no known cause. The V and J calls and clone size are taken from that table; D and trimming were inferred from the DNA. This sample lists 300,000 to 400,000 clones; roughly 9.8% were detected once. 0.6% of the sample is held by the ten biggest clonotypes.

This receptor was identified in a man aged 25-45 years with type 1 diabetes. The specimen sequenced was central memory CD4+ T cells from blood. In this chain, TRBV5-1 is recombined with TRBJ2-6; the D gene cannot be named for sure. The DNA sequence follows: TGCGCCAGCAGCTTTCTTGGGGCCAACGTCCTGACTTTC. It codes for CASSFLGANVLTF. With the portions outside the CDR3 filled from the reference TRBV5-1 and TRBJ2-6 genes, the complete variable region becomes KAGVTQTPRYLIKTRGQQVTLSCSPISGHRSVSWYQQTPGQGLQFLFEYFSETQRNKGNFPGRFSGRQFSNSRSEMNVSTLELGDSALYLCASSFLGANVLTFGAGSRLTVL.